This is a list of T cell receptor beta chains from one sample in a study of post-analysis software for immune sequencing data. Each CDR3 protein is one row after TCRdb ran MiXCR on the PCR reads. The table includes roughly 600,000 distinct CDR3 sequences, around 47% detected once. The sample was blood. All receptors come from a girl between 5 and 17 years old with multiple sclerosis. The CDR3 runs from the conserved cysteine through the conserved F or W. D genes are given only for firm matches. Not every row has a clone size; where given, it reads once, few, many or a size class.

TGCAGTGCTCGAGTAGAAGGAGCGGGAGCGAACACTGAAGCTTTCTTT	CSARVEGAGANTEAFF	TRBV20-1	TRBJ1-1	NA	NA
TGCGCCAGCAGCAAAGGACAGGGAGGCTACAATGAGCAGTACTTC	CASSKGQGGYNEQYF	TRBV5-1	TRBJ2-7	NA	TRBD1
TGCAGTGCCACCGGGACTAGCGGGAGGGATGTAGATACGCAGTATTTT	CSATGTSGRDVDTQYF	TRBV20-1	TRBJ2-3	NA	TRBD2
TGTGCCAGCAGCTTAATGGGGGGCGCTGAAGCTTTCTTT	CASSLMGGAEAFF	TRBV7-3	TRBJ1-1	NA	NA
TGCAGTGCTAATACTATGATGGGACAGGGGACATCTAACTATGGCTACACCTTC	CSANTMMGQGTSNYGYTF	TRBV20-1	TRBJ1-2	NA	TRBD1
TGCAGTGCTAGCACCCCCAACTTCTCCGATACGCAGTATTTT	CSASTPNFSDTQYF	TRBV20-1	TRBJ2-3	few	NA
TGTGCCAGCAGCTTACTAGCGGACAATGAGCAGTTCTTC	CASSLLADNEQFF	TRBV7-3	TRBJ2-1	NA	TRBD2
TGTGCCAGCAGTTTAAGGGGGGGCCAGCTAGCCAAAAACATTCAGTACTTC	CASSLRGGQLAKNIQYF	TRBV12-3/TRBV12-4	TRBJ2-4	NA	NA
TGTGCCAGCAGCTTCTCAGGGGGGACTTTTGATCAGCCCCAGCATTTT	CASSFSGGTFDQPQHF	TRBV5-6	TRBJ1-5	NA	TRBD1
TGTGCCAGCAGCCGGGGACTAGACGAGACCCAGTACTTC	CASSRGLDETQYF	TRBV14	TRBJ2-5	once	TRBD2
TGTGCCACGGGGACAAACTCCTATAATTCACCCCTCCACTTT	CATGTNSYNSPLHF	TRBV19	TRBJ1-6	few	NA
TGTGCCAGCAGCCAAGAGGCGCACCATGACGGCTACACCTTC	CASSQEAHHDGYTF	TRBV4-2	TRBJ1-2	NA	NA
TGTGCCAGCAGTCCATCTAGCGGGAGATCTCATGAGCAGTTCTTC	CASSPSSGRSHEQFF	TRBV12-3/TRBV12-4	TRBJ2-1	few	TRBD2
TGTGCCAGCAGCTTCCCCGGGGGGGCGTACAATGAGCAGTTCTTC	CASSFPGGAYNEQFF	TRBV7-9	TRBJ2-1	NA	TRBD2
TGCGCCAGCAGCCCCTCCCCGACTAGCGGACTTGGGGAGACCCAGTACTTC	CASSPSPTSGLGETQYF	TRBV4-1	TRBJ2-5	NA	TRBD2
TGTGCCAGCAGCCCCTTAGCGGGGGGGCTGAAGACCCAGTACTTC	CASSPLAGGLKTQYF	TRBV12-3/TRBV12-4	TRBJ2-5	NA	TRBD2
TGCGCCAGCAGCTTGGGGCAACCAGTTAGGACAGATACGCAGTATTTT	CASSLGQPVRTDTQYF	TRBV5-1	TRBJ2-3	once	NA
TGCGCCAGCAGCTTGGGAACGCGACCCGGCCAAGAGACCCAGTACTTC	CASSLGTRPGQETQYF	TRBV5-1	TRBJ2-5	NA	NA
TGTGCCAGCAGTTTGGGGCAGGGAAGCTTTGGCTACACCTTC	CASSLGQGSFGYTF	TRBV12-3/TRBV12-4	TRBJ1-2	few	NA
TGCGCCAGCAGCTTGGCCTTAGGTCCTAGCGGGGTATACAATGAGCAGTTCTTC	CASSLALGPSGVYNEQFF	TRBV5-1	TRBJ2-1	NA	TRBD2
TGTGCCAGCAGCTTGCCCTCGACAGCGATGAACACTGAAGCTTTCTTT	CASSLPSTAMNTEAFF	TRBV5-6	TRBJ1-1	many	NA
TGTGCCAGCAGTTTATTCCCCAACACTGAAGCTTTCTTT	CASSLFPNTEAFF	TRBV12-3/TRBV12-4	TRBJ1-1	NA	NA
TGTGCCAGCAGCTTAGGTGCTAGCGGTTACACAGATACGCAGTATTTT	CASSLGASGYTDTQYF	TRBV7-3	TRBJ2-3	NA	TRBD2
TGCAGCGTGCCTTTTTCCGCGGACACAGATACGCAGTATTTT	CSVPFSADTDTQYF	TRBV29-1	TRBJ2-3	NA	NA
TGTGCCAGCAGATCCTCTTCCCTTCCGGACGACGAGCAGTACTTC	CASRSSSLPDDEQYF	TRBV6-6	TRBJ2-7	few	NA
TGTGCCAGCAGTTCCTGGGCGGGCAGGATAAAGACCCAGTACTTC	CASSSWAGRIKTQYF	TRBV28	TRBJ2-5	few	NA
TGTGCCAGCATCGGGGAAGCAGGACTGTATGGCTACACCTTC	CASIGEAGLYGYTF	TRBV6-6	TRBJ1-2	NA	NA
TGCGCCAGCAGCTTGGCATGGCGGTTCGGGCTAGCGGGGGTCGAGCAGTTCTTC	CASSLAWRFGLAGVEQFF	TRBV5-1	TRBJ2-1	NA	TRBD2
TGCAGTGCTAGAGACTCGCGGGAGACAGAAGAGACCCAGTACTTC	CSARDSRETEETQYF	TRBV20-1	TRBJ2-5	NA	TRBD2